One and the same sample provided the 26 T cell receptor beta chains below, sequenced in a study of CD8 T cells in ankylosing spondylitis. TCRdb re-called the 5' RACE reads with MiXCR, one entry per CDR3 protein. In the table there are about 160,000 distinct CDR3 sequences, 15% to 20% of which are singletons. The sample was blood, either unsorted or a sorted T cell fraction (not recorded which). The receptors shown here come from a male donor with ankylosing spondylitis or in good health (not recorded which).

At least ten counts were recorded for this clonotype. This chain uses TRBV20-1 with TRBJ2-3; 11 nucleotides agree with TRBD1. The V gene's germline CDR1 is DFQATT and CDR2 SNEGSKA (reference sequence). The length of the CDR3 is 15 residues. V lost 3 bases to trimming and J lost 7 bases; unmatched junction nucleotides: 9. The CDR3 sequence: CSARRSGTGGYTQYF. CDR3 bases: TGCAGTGCTAGGAGGTCCGGGACAGGGGGTTATACGCAGTATTTT.

The chain carries TRBV28 and TRBJ1-2; 7 bases fit TRBD1. The CDR3 sequence is 16 residues long. V shed 3 bases and J 13 bases; nucleotides not matched to a gene: 20. Germline V lookup: CDR1 MDHEN, CDR2 SYDVKM. The CDR3 nucleotides read TGTGCCAGCAGTTTGCAAGGGGGCCCGAGGGAGGGATCTCTCACCTTC. Protein product: CASSLQGGPREGSLTF.

This clonotype showed up many times. The gene calls are TRBV20-1 and TRBJ2-3, with D possibly being TRBD2 (6 bases). V dropped 0 bases and J dropped 4 bases, with 17 bases sitting between them. CDR1 and CDR2 from the germline V gene are DFQATT and SNEGSKA (reference sequence). The CDR3 length is 16 residues. The CDR3, as DNA: TGCAGTGCTAGAGATAGCGCGCGGGATTTGGCAGATACGCAGTATTTT. Translated, it gives CSARDSARDLADTQYF.

This clonotype was counted at least ten times. The rearrangement joins TRBV20-1 to TRBJ1-6; D unresolved. The germline gives CDR1 DFQATT, CDR2 SNEGSKA (reference sequence). Trimming took off 6 bases at V and 0 bases at J, with 15 bases between the two ends. There are 16 residues in the CDR3. This CDR3 is CSARRFGSSYNSPLHF. The CDR3 nucleotides are TGCAGTGCCCGACGCTTTGGGAGCTCCTATAATTCACCCCTCCACTTT.

This clonotype was seen only once. The genes are TRBV20-1 and TRBJ2-1; D is unresolved. The germline V gene has CDR1 DFQATT and CDR2 SNEGSKA (reference sequence). This CDR3 spans 13 amino acids. V lost 6 bases and J lost 10, with 19 bases in between. The CDR3 DNA follows: TGCAGTGCAGATACATACTCTACTCAGGAGCAGTTCTTC. Translated, it gives CSADTYSTQEQFF.

There are many counts of this clonotype. The DNA of the CDR3 is TGCGCCAGCAGCCAAGAGGTCGACAGCCTCCCCAGGGAGGAAAAACTGTTTTTT. It codes for CASSQEVDSLPREEKLFF. The V and J genes are TRBV4-1 and TRBJ1-4; D may be TRBD1 (5 bases). The germline V and J ends were trimmed by 0 bases and 8 bases, with 22 bases remaining between them. The CDR3 consists of 18 residues. The germline gives CDR1 MGHRA, CDR2 YSYEKL.

Many counts were recorded for this clonotype. The chain carries TRBV6-1 and TRBJ2-3; D is uncertain. Germline values: CDR1 MNHNS, CDR2 SASEGT. The CDR3 sequence is 14 residues long. V lost 4 bases and J lost 1, with 9 bases in between. CDR3 DNA sequence: TGTGCCAGCAGTGTGTATCAGGGCACAGATACGCAGTATTTT. Protein sequence: CASSVYQGTDTQYF.

This clonotype was detected ten times or more. DNA for the CDR3: TGCAGTGCTAGGGACCCCTCCCAAATCTACAATGAGCAGTTCTTC. Translation gives CSARDPSQIYNEQFF. The V call is TRBV20-1, the J call TRBJ2-1; D remains ambiguous. The germline V gene encodes CDR1 DFQATT and CDR2 SNEGSKA (reference sequence). The CDR3 length is 15 residues. Trimming removed 3 bases from V and 3 bases from J, with 15 bases in between.

This clonotype came up once. The V and J genes are TRBV25-1 and TRBJ2-3, with no clear D. Germline CDR1 is MGHDK and CDR2 is SYGVNS. Trimming stripped 3 bases from V and 4 bases from J, with 8 bases between. The CDR3 extends over 13 amino acids. The CDR3 is CASSEDPPDTQYF. The CDR3 coding sequence is TGTGCCAGCAGTGAGGACCCCCCAGATACGCAGTATTTT.

In its sample, this clonotype was seen many times. The J gene is TRBJ2-7, the V gene TRBV5-1; 7 bases are a match to TRBD1. CDR1 SGHRS and CDR2 YFSETQ come from the germline V gene. J gave up 3 bases and V 1 base, and 1 base lay outside the gene matches. The CDR3 has 13 amino acids. CDR3 DNA: TGCGCCAGCAGCTTGCCAGGGGGCTACGAGCAGTACTTC. It codes for CASSLPGGYEQYF.

This clonotype has only a few counts. The chain is built from TRBV27 and TRBJ1-5; 8 positions agree with TRBD1. CDR3 size: 15 residues. From germline, CDR1 is MNHEY and CDR2 SMNVEV (reference sequence). Trimming cost V 5 bases and J 8 bases; bases outside gene matches: 11. CDR3 loop: CASSTGTGWGEPQHF. The CDR3 region has the DNA TGTGCCAGCAGTACGGGGACAGGCTGGGGTGAGCCCCAGCATTTT.

The J gene is TRBJ2-5, the V gene TRBV9; tentative D call: TRBD2 (6 bases). The length of the CDR3 is 13 residues. In germline, CDR1 is SGDLS, CDR2 YYNGEE. The V end was cut by 2 bases, the J end by 5 bases, with 10 bases between. The CDR3 DNA sequence: TGTGCCAGCAGCGTTAGCGGTGGGGAGACCCAGTACTTC. Encoded protein: CASSVSGGETQYF.

CDR3: CSARWGDRGEAFF. The CDR3 DNA follows: TGCAGTGCTAGGTGGGGCGATCGAGGTGAAGCTTTCTTT. This chain joins TRBV20-1 and TRBJ1-1; the D gene is possibly TRBD1 (5 bases). The CDR3 has 13 amino acids. The V gene lost 3 bases and the J gene lost 7 bases, with 15 bases spanning the gap. The germline V gene encodes CDR1 DFQATT and CDR2 SNEGSKA (reference sequence).

V is TRBV4-1 and J is TRBJ2-7; weak D call: TRBD2 (5 bases). The ends were cut back, 0 bases at V and 7 bases at J, with 19 bases in the middle. Per the germline V gene, CDR1 is MGHRA and CDR2 is YSYEKL. This CDR3 has 16 residues. DNA of the CDR3: TGCGCCAGCAGCCAAGAGGGTTCGGATCCTTGGAGGGAGCAGTACTTC. Protein sequence: CASSQEGSDPWREQYF.

J is TRBJ2-2 and V is TRBV7-3; D might be TRBD1 (6 bases). CDR1 and CDR2 from the germline V gene are SGHTA and FQGTGA. The CDR3 is made up of 14 amino acids. Trimming shortened V by 5 bases and J by 5 bases, and 12 bases separated the two germline ends. CDR3 loop: CASSPNRVTGELFF. Written as DNA, the CDR3 is TGTGCCAGCAGCCCAAACAGGGTTACCGGGGAGCTGTTTTTT.

Many counts were recorded for this clonotype. The chain has TRBV29-1 and TRBJ2-2, with 9 bases aligning to TRBD1. The CDR3 length is 14 residues. Germline V CDR1 and CDR2: SQVTM, ANQGSEA. The trim removed 3 bases at V and 2 bases at J, leaving 1 base unmatched. The DNA of the CDR3 is TGCAGCGTTGAGGGACAGGGCAACACCGGGGAGCTGTTTTTT. Translating it yields CSVEGQGNTGELFF.

The chain recombines TRBV28 with TRBJ2-1; D is uncertain. Trimming took 5 bases from V and 0 from J, leaving 14 bases between them. The CDR3 runs 16 residues. The germline V gene encodes CDR1 MDHEN and CDR2 SYDVKM. The CDR3, as DNA: TGTGCCAGCAGTGGGTCGGGCGGTGGCTCCTACAATGAGCAGTTCTTC. This gives the protein CASSGSGGGSYNEQFF.

This clonotype was seen more than once but under ten times. The chain recombines TRBV5-1 with TRBJ1-1; 7 bases are a match to TRBD1. CDR1 is SGHRS and CDR2 is YFSETQ in the germline V gene. This CDR3 comprises 14 residues. Trimming removed 4 bases from V and 2 bases from J; junction bases left unmatched: 5. The CDR3, as DNA: TGCGCCAGCAGCACGGGACAGATCAACACTGAAGCTTTCTTT. Protein product: CASSTGQINTEAFF. The full variable domain, in which reference TRBV5-1 and TRBJ1-1 provide the parts outside the CDR3, is KAGVTQTPRYLIKTRGQQVTLSCSPISGHRSVSWYQQTPGQGLQFLFEYFSETQRNKGNFPGRFSGRQFSNSRSEMNVSTLELGDSALYLCASSTGQINTEAFFGQGTRLTVV.

There are a few counts of this clonotype. The V gene is TRBV29-1, the J gene TRBJ1-1; D gene unclear. The CDR3 is 13 amino acids. The germline gives CDR1 SQVTM, CDR2 ANQGSEA. Trimming removed 1 base from V and 1 base from J, with 7 bases in between. This CDR3 is CSVEVPGNTEAFF. The CDR3 DNA follows: TGCAGCGTTGAAGTCCCAGGGAACACTGAAGCTTTCTTT.

This rearrangement joins TRBV28 to TRBJ2-4, with D possibly TRBD1 on 5 matching bases. Trimming stripped 3 bases from V and 0 bases from J, with 9 bases between. This CDR3 has 15 residues. The germline V gene has CDR1 MDHEN and CDR2 SYDVKM. The CDR3 DNA reads as TGTGCCAGCAGTTTTCGCAGGGTAGCCAAAAACATTCAGTACTTC. Amino acid sequence: CASSFRRVAKNIQYF.

Turning to this clonotype: Germline and junction disagree at one end, which may indicate a read error. V gene TRBV11-1 combines with J gene TRBJ2-1; 9 bases are a match to TRBD2. The germline gives CDR1 SGHAT, CDR2 FQDESV (reference sequence). This CDR3 contains 15 residues. CDR3 nucleotide sequence: TGTGCCAACAGCCCTTCAAGCGGGAGGTACAATGAGCAGTTCTTC. Translating it yields CANSPSSGRYNEQFF.

This clonotype was observed at least ten times. This chain joins TRBV28 and TRBJ2-7; no clear D gene. The ends were cut back, 4 bases at V and 2 bases at J, with 6 bases in the middle. This CDR3 spans 12 amino acids. Germline V gene lookup returns CDR1 MDHEN and CDR2 SYDVKM. In DNA, the CDR3 is TGTGCCAGCAGTTCATTCCCCTACGAGCAGTACTTC. Its protein is CASSSFPYEQYF.

This clonotype appeared a few times. The rearrangement uses TRBV6-1 and TRBJ2-3; D not resolved. V dropped 7 bases and J dropped 2 bases, with 13 bases sitting between them. CDR3 length: 14 amino acids. Germline V gene data show CDR1 as MNHNS and CDR2 as SASEGT. The CDR3 bases are TGTGCCAGCACCCTAGGGCCCACCACAGATACGCAGTATTTT. Its protein is CASTLGPTTDTQYF.

Ten or more counts support this clonotype. The V call is TRBV20-1, the J call TRBJ1-2; no definite D call. Germline CDR1 DFQATT, CDR2 SNEGSKA (reference sequence). CDR3 length: 11 amino acids. V lost 4 bases to trimming and J lost 6 bases, with 9 bases between them. CDR3 in amino acids: CSATDGNGYTF. For the CDR3, the DNA is TGCAGTGCTACAGACGGGAATGGCTACACCTTC.

This clonotype was seen more than once but under ten times. This chain connects TRBV28 to TRBJ1-4; 11 bases map to TRBD1. The CDR3 totals 16 residues. The J segment lost 8 bases and the V segment lost 5 bases, leaving 10 bases of the junction unmatched. Germline V gene sequence: CDR1 MDHEN, CDR2 SYDVKM. CDR3 nucleotide sequence: TGTGCCAGCAGTCTACTTACGGGACAGGGGGACGAAAAACTGTTTTTT. Protein product: CASSLLTGQGDEKLFF.

This clonotype showed up just a few times. Here the CDR3 DNA reads TGCAGTGCTCAGTGGTGGGGGGACACTGAAGCTTTCTTT. Translated: CSAQWWGDTEAFF. The chain uses TRBV20-1 and TRBJ1-1, with a tentative D call TRBD1 (5 bases). This CDR3 comprises 13 residues. V was pared by 5 bases and J by 3 bases, with 13 bases between. Germline CDR1 and CDR2: DFQATT and SNEGSKA (reference sequence).